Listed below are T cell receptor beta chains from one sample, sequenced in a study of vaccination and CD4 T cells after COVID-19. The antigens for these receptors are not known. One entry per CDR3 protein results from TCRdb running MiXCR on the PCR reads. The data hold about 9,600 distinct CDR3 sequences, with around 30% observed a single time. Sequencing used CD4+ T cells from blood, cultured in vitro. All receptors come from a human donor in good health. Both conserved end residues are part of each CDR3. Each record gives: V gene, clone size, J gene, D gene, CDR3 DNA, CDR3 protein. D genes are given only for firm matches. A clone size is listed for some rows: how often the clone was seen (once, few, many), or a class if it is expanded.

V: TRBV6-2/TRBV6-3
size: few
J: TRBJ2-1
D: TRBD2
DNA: TGTGCCAGCAGTTACGTACTAGCGGGAGGGCGGAATGAGCAGTTCTTC
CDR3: CASSYVLAGGRNEQFF

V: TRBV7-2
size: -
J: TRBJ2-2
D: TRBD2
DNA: TGTGCCAGCAGGCCCGGGACTAGCAGTCCCGGGGAGCTGTTTTTT
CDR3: CASRPGTSSPGELFF

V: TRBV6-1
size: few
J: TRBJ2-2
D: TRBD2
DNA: TGTGCCACCCTAGCGGGAGGCATCGGGGAGCTGTTTTTT
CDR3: CATLAGGIGELFF

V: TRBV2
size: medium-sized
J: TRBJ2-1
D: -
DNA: TGTGCCAGTCCAACCAACCCGCTGATCTACAATGAGCAGTTCTTC
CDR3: CASPTNPLIYNEQFF

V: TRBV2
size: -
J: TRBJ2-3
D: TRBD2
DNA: TGTGCCAGCAGTCGGGCTAGCGGGTTTATCACAGATACGCAGTATTTT
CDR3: CASSRASGFITDTQYF

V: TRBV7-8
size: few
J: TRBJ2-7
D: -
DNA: TGTGCCAGCAGGCCCAACCCGGGACTGGAAGCCTACGAGCAGTACTTC
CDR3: CASRPNPGLEAYEQYF

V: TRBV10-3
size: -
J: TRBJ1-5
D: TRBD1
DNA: TGTGCCATCAGTGGGGGGGACAGAAAGGATCAGCCCCAGCATTTT
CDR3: CAISGGDRKDQPQHF

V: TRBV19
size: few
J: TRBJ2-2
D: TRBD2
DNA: TGTGCCAGTAGCCAGACCAGGACTAGCGGGGACACCGGGGAGCTGTTTTTT
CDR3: CASSQTRTSGDTGELFF

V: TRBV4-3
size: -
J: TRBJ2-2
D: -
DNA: TGCGCCAGCAGCCAAGATCAGGGAAACCCGTTCGCGAACACCGGGGAGCTGTTTTTT
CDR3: CASSQDQGNPFANTGELFF

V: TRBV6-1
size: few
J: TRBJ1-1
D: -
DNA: TGTGCCAGCAGGATACAGGGCGTGAACACTGAAGCTTTCTTT
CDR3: CASRIQGVNTEAFF

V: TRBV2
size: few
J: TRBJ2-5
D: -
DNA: TGTGCCAGCAGTGTCGGCGGTCCTTGGGAAAGCCAGTACTTC
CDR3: CASSVGGPWESQYF

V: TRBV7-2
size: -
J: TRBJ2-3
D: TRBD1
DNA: TGTGCCAGCAGCTTAGCAGGGGGCAGCACAGATACGCAGTATTTT
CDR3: CASSLAGGSTDTQYF

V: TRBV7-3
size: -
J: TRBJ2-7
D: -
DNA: TGTGCCAGCAGCCCCCTGTCCCCCACAGGGACCAAGTACGAGCAGTACTTC
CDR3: CASSPLSPTGTKYEQYF

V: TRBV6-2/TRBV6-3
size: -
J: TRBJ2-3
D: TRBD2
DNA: TGTGCCAGCAGCCCCGGGGAGACTAGCCGCACAGATACGCAGTATTTT
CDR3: CASSPGETSRTDTQYF

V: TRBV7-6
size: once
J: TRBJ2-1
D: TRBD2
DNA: TGTGCCAGCAGCTTAGATGGGACTAGCGGGAGCAGGAATGAGCAGTTCTTC
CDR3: CASSLDGTSGSRNEQFF

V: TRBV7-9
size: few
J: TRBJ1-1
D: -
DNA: TGTGCCAGCAGCCCTCATTTGGGTGTCACTGAAGCTTTCTTT
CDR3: CASSPHLGVTEAFF

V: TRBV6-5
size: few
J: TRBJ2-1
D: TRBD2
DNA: TGTGCCAGCAGTTACGGTCTAGCGGGAGGCAAATACAATGAGCAGTTCTTC
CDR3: CASSYGLAGGKYNEQFF

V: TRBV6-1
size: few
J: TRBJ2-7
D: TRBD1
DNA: TGTGCCAGCAGTCAAACAGGGGGCCCAAACTACGAGCAGTACTTC
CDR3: CASSQTGGPNYEQYF

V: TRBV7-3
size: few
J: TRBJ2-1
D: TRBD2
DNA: TGTGCCAGCAGCCCTCGACTAGCGGGAGGGTACAATGAGCAGTTCTTC
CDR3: CASSPRLAGGYNEQFF

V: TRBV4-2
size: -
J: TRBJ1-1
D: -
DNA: TGTGCCAGCAGCCAAGACCTAAACACTGAAGCTTTCTTT
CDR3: CASSQDLNTEAFF

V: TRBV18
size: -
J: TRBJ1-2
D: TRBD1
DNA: TGTGCCAGCTCACCGGGACAGTCATATGGCTACACCTTC
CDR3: CASSPGQSYGYTF

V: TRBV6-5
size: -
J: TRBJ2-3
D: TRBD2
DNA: TGTGCCAGCAGTTACTACAGCGGGGATACGCGGTATTTT
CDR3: CASSYYSGDTRYF

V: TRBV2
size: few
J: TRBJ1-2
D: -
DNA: TGTGCCAGCGTGACGGAAGCTAACTATGGCTACACCTTC
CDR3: CASVTEANYGYTF

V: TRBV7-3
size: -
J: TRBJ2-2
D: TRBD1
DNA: TGTGCCAGCAGCCGACAGGGGGCGAGTACCGGGGAGCTGTTTTTT
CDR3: CASSRQGASTGELFF

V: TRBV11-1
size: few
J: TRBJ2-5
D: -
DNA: TGTGCCAGCAGCTTCCAGAGCGGCCAAGAGACCCAGTACTTC
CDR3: CASSFQSGQETQYF

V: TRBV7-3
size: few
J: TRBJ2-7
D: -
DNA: TGTGCCAGCAGTAGGCAGAGGGATAACGAGCAGTACTTC
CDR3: CASSRQRDNEQYF

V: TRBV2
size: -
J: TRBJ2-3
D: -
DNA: TGTGCCAGCTCCATTCGGAGCCGGGGTTCAGATACGCAGTATTTT
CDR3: CASSIRSRGSDTQYF

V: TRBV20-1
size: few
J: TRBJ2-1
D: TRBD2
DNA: TGCAGTGCCATCCCCGGGACTAAATTCTACAATGAGCAGTTCTTC
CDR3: CSAIPGTKFYNEQFF

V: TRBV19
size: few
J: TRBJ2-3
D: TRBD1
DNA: TGTGCCAGTAAACGGGACAGGGGCACAGATACGCAGTATTTT
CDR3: CASKRDRGTDTQYF

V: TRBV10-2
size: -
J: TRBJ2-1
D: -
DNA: TGCGCCAGCAGGGGTAAAGACGAGCAGTTCTTC
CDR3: CASRGKDEQFF

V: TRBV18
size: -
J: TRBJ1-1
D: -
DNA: TGTGCCAGCTCACCACAGGACAAAGCTTTCTTT
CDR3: CASSPQDKAFF

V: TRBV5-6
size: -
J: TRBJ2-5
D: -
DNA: TGTGCCAGCAGCACCTTTTTGGGGCAAGAGACCCAGTACTTC
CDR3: CASSTFLGQETQYF

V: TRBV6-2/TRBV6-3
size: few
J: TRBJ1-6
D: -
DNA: TGTGCCAGCAGTTACAGTCATGGATCGCCTAATTCACCCCTCCACTTT
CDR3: CASSYSHGSPNSPLHF